This T cell receptor beta chain was captured in a study of CD8+ T cells in alopecia areata. Study background: Patients in the treated group were given tofacitinib by mouth, 5 to 10 mg twice a day.

RNA, once extracted, was reverse transcribed into cDNA for use as the sequencing template. Here immunoSEQ multiplex PCR was the method, and the copy in TCRdb shows in-frame clones only, minus some. The data contain around 170,000 clones, 45% to 60% of them singletons. About this clone itself: Its antigen is still unknown.

Regarding the study as a whole: Many expanded lesional clones persisted in scalp and blood during tofacitinib treatment. Unlike in mice, where it was clearer, TCR sharing across patients was less clear, possibly HLA-related.

Sample treatment: oral pan-JAK inhibitor, 5-10 mg twice daily. CDR3 length equals 16 residues. Germline values: CDR1 SGHTA, CDR2 FQGTGA. Trimming cost V 5 bases and J 3 bases; bases outside gene matches: 10. The chain links TRBV7-3 to TRBJ2-1; TRBD1 matches 7 bases. The sequencing used CD8+ T cells sorted from blood, collected at roughly week 52, from a patient treated with tofacitinib. The receptor was isolated from a human donor with alopecia areata. The CDR3 reads CASSRQGPLNYNEQFF. The CDR3 DNA sequence: TGTGCCAGCAGCCGACAGGGCCCCCTTAACTACAATGAGCAGTTCTTC. Based on the CDR3 plus reference TRBV7-3 and TRBJ2-1, the full variable domain is GAGVSQTPSNKVTEKGKYVELRCDPISGHTALYWYRQSLGQGPEFLIYFQGTGAADDSGLPNDRFFAVRPEGSVSTLKIQRTERGDSAVYLCASSRQGPLNYNEQFFGPGTRLTVL.